This T cell receptor (beta chain) derives from a study of immune evolution from preneoplasia to lung adenocarcinoma. Whole-study context: HLA loss of heterozygosity: about 7% AIS, about 15% MIA, over 30% ADC, none AAH. Study-wide results and caveats: Normal lung had highest clonality; later lesions appeared denser, more diverse.

Assay used: immunoSEQ multiplex PCR; TCRdb lists only in-frame clones, some missing. The sample lists more than 12,000 clones; roughly 86% were seen once. This CDR3 has 15 amino acids. Germline values: CDR1 LNHNV, CDR2 YYDKDF (reference sequence). Trimming took 3 bases from V and 1 from J; bases not matched to a gene: 3. Regarding this clone: Its antigen is unknown.

The sample taken for sequencing was FFPE minimally invasive lung adenocarcinoma tissue. The TCR sequence derives from a person between 55 and 80 years old with lung adenocarcinoma. The chain has TRBV15 and TRBJ2-3, with 8 bases identical to TRBD2. In nucleotides, the CDR3 is TGTGCCACCAGCAGCCGGCGGGAGGGCACAGATACGCAGTATTTT. Amino acid sequence: CATSSRREGTDTQYF.